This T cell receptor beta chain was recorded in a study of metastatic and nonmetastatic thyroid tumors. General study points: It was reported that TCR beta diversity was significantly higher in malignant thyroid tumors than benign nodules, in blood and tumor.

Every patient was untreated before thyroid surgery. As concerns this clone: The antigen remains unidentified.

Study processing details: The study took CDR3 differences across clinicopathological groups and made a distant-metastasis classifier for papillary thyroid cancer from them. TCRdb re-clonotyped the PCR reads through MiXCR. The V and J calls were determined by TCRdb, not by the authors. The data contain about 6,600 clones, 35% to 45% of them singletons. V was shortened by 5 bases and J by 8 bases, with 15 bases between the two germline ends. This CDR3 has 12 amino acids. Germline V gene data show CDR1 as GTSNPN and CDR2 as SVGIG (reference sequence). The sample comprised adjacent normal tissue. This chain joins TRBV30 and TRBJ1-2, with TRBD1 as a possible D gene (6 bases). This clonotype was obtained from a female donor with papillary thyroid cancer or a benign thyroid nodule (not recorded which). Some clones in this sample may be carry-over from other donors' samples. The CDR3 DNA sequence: TGTGCCTGGCGAGGGGGGGCGGAGGGCTACACCTTC. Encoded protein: CAWRGGAEGYTF.